This T cell receptor beta chain was documented in a study of metastatic and nonmetastatic thyroid tumors. Overall study context: From malignant and benign thyroid patients, repertoires in blood and in tumor or nodule tissue were compared. Study findings and constraints: For both blood and tumor, malignant thyroid tumors reportedly showed significantly higher TCR beta diversity than benign nodules did.

Germline loops: CDR1 SNHLY, CDR2 FYNNEI. The CDR3 is made up of 13 amino acids. Unmatched junction bases numbered 7, after V lost 6 bases and J lost 5 bases. Each patient came to thyroid surgery without any prior treatment (of any kind). TCRdb re-analyzed the PCR reads through MiXCR. The table shows tens of thousands of clones, with roughly an eighth occurring only once. Concerning this clone itself: As yet, its antigen is unknown.

V and J are TRBV2 and TRBJ2-7; TRBD2 matches 7 bases. Specimen: tumor tissue. The clonotype was recovered from a female donor with papillary thyroid cancer or a benign thyroid nodule (not recorded which). Some clones in this sample may be carry-over from other donors' samples. The chain's CDR3 is CASRRENANEQYF. In DNA, the CDR3 is TGTGCCAGCAGGCGGGAGAATGCTAACGAGCAGTACTTC.